One and the same sample provided the 30 T cell receptor beta chains below, sequenced in a study of neurological immune-mediated disorders. TCRdb recomputed calls from the 5' RACE reads with MiXCR, one row per CDR3 protein. Of tens of thousands of distinct CDR3 sequences in the sample, more than 2% were seen once. The material sequenced was PBMCs. Every receptor here comes from a man aged 45-65 years with multiple sclerosis.

This clonotype has just a few counts. The V call is TRBV20-1, the J call TRBJ1-2; 7 bases map to TRBD1. The V segment lost 6 bases and the J segment 7 bases; nucleotides outside the gene matches: 8. Per the germline V gene, CDR1 is DFQATT and CDR2 is SNEGSKA (reference sequence). CDR3 length: 12 residues. The CDR3 reads CSAVERGPGYTF. CDR3 nucleotide sequence: TGCAGTGCAGTTGAAAGGGGGCCTGGCTACACCTTC.

This clonotype was found many times. The chain carries TRBV20-1 and TRBJ2-1; tentatively, D is TRBD2 (5 bases). Deletions cut 5 bases from V and 5 bases from J, with 13 bases between. Germline V CDR1 and CDR2: DFQATT, SNEGSKA (reference sequence). The CDR3 sequence is 13 residues long. The CDR3 bases are TGCAGTGCTCGTGACGGGGTCCACAATGAGCAGTTCTTC. Translation gives CSARDGVHNEQFF.

This clonotype has a count of ten or more. V and J are TRBV7-3 and TRBJ1-5; TRBD1 aligns across 8 bases. The CDR3 has 13 residues. Losses at the gene ends were 6 bases for V and 5 bases for J; bases not matched to a gene: 3. Germline loops: CDR1 SGHTA, CDR2 FQGTGA. The CDR3, as DNA: TGTGCCAGCAGTAAGGACAGGGATCAGCCCCAGCATTTT. It is translated as CASSKDRDQPQHF.

This clonotype showed up many times. The chain links TRBV2 to TRBJ1-5; TRBD1 might be the D (6 bases). The V end lost 2 bases, the J end lost 7 bases, and 9 bases lay between the germline ends. From germline, CDR1 is SNHLY and CDR2 FYNNEI. The CDR3 has 13 amino acids. The CDR3 DNA follows: TGTGCCAGCAGTGAAAACAGGGAACAGCCCCAGCATTTT. Translated: CASSENREQPQHF.

This clonotype was seen many times. This chain uses TRBV2 with TRBJ1-2, with D unresolved. The CDR3 loop spans 12 amino acids. The V end lost 5 bases, the J end lost 7 bases, and 11 bases lay between the germline ends. In germline, CDR1 is SNHLY, CDR2 FYNNEI. CDR3 region: CASSRTSAGYTF. CDR3 DNA: TGTGCCAGCAGTCGAACATCGGCTGGCTACACCTTC.

This clonotype showed up many times. The rearrangement joins TRBV5-5 to TRBJ2-5; D is undetermined. The CDR3 consists of 16 residues. The germline V and J ends were trimmed by 0 bases and 1 base, with 13 bases remaining between them. The V gene's germline CDR1 is SGHKS and CDR2 YYEKEE (reference sequence). CDR3 in DNA: TGTGCCAGCAGCTTGGGGGGTGAAACCGCCCAAGAGACCCAGTACTTC. Translating it yields CASSLGGETAQETQYF.

This clonotype was picked up many times. The chain links TRBV5-1 to TRBJ2-7; D is uncertain. Trimming stripped 0 bases from V and 1 base from J, with 8 bases between. The CDR3 length is 14 residues. The germline CDR1 and CDR2 sequences are SGHRS and YFSETQ. Written as DNA, the CDR3 is TGCGCCAGCAGCTTGGTGTACGAGTCCTACGAGCAGTACTTC. This sequence encodes CASSLVYESYEQYF.

Ten or more counts support this clonotype. J is TRBJ2-1 and V is TRBV4-3; 9 bases match TRBD2. Germline CDR1 and CDR2: LGHNA and YSLEER. The CDR3 extends over 20 amino acids. After removal of 0 bases from V and 4 bases from J, the junction contained 16 bases not matched to a gene. CDR3 protein: CASSQEIAAGLAGTYNEQFF. CDR3 in DNA: TGCGCCAGCAGCCAAGAGATAGCGGCTGGGCTAGCGGGGACTTACAATGAGCAGTTCTTC.

This chain connects TRBV7-9 to TRBJ2-1, with D hard to call. The CDR3 covers 16 residues. Germline V gene sequence: CDR1 SEHNR, CDR2 FQNEAQ (reference sequence). Trimming removed 2 bases from V and 0 bases from J, with 11 bases in between. CDR3 DNA sequence: TGTGCCAGCAGCTTATGGGCGCTGAGCTCCTACAATGAGCAGTTCTTC. Translated: CASSLWALSSYNEQFF.

This clonotype was counted a few times. A read error may explain this, as a much larger clone is one base away. Likely a read error: the CDR3 ends without its conserved phenylalanine or tryptophan. The chain employs TRBV3-1 and TRBJ2-7; D is undetermined. The ends were cut back, 2 bases at V and 1 base at J, with 9 bases in the middle. The CDR3 runs 14 residues. The germline gives CDR1 LGHDT, CDR2 YNNKEL (reference sequence). The CDR3 is CASSQSQVSYEQYI. The CDR3 DNA reads TGTGCCAGCAGCCAAAGTCAGGTTTCCTACGAGCAGTACATC.

This clonotype was picked up many times. The chain links TRBV18 to TRBJ2-7, with 7 bases aligning to TRBD1. There are 13 residues in the CDR3. Losses at the gene ends were 5 bases for V and 1 base for J; bases not matched to a gene: 2. Germline-derived CDR1 and CDR2 are KGHSH and LQKENI. For the CDR3, the DNA is TGTGCCAGCTCAGAGACAGGGTCCTACGAGCAGTACTTC. Translating gives CASSETGSYEQYF.

By its share, this clonotype is medium-sized (0.01 to 0.1%). The gene calls are TRBV5-1 and TRBJ2-1; perhaps D is TRBD1 or TRBD2 (5 bases each). The V end lost 0 bases, the J end lost 4 bases, and 11 bases lay between the germline ends. Germline V CDR1 and CDR2: SGHRS, YFSETQ. The CDR3 runs to 15 residues. CDR3 residues: CASSLAGTDYNEQFF. In DNA form, the CDR3 reads TGCGCCAGCAGCTTGGCCGGGACGGATTACAATGAGCAGTTCTTC.

This clonotype was detected many times. The chain carries TRBV4-1 and TRBJ2-7; a possible D gene is TRBD2 (5 bases). The CDR3 length is 15 residues. Germline lookup yields CDR1 MGHRA and CDR2 YSYEKL. V lost 0 bases and J lost 2, with 11 bases in between. CDR3 amino acids: CASSQDERSTYEQYF. CDR3 DNA: TGCGCCAGCAGCCAAGATGAGCGGAGCACCTACGAGCAGTACTTC.

This clonotype was detected many times. The chain joins TRBV5-6 to TRBJ1-4, with D perhaps TRBD1 (5 bases). The germline V gene encodes CDR1 SGHDT and CDR2 YYEEEE. V was cut by 0 bases and J by 7 bases, with 10 bases left in between. The CDR3 is 14 amino acids. CDR3 amino acids: CASSLGTGGEKLFF. DNA for the CDR3: TGTGCCAGCAGCTTGGGGACCGGGGGTGAAAAACTGTTTTTT.

Ten or more counts support this clonotype. The rearrangement links TRBV5-1 to TRBJ1-6; TRBD1 matches at 8 bases. V was clipped by 4 bases and J by 8 bases; unmatched bases: 5. The germline gives CDR1 SGHRS, CDR2 YFSETQ. The CDR3 loop spans 14 amino acids. As DNA, the CDR3 is TGCGCCAGCAGCCAGGGGGCGACGGATTCACCCCTCCACTTT. This sequence encodes CASSQGATDSPLHF.

This clonotype came up many times. The chain has TRBV4-1 and TRBJ2-2; perhaps TRBD2 as D (5 bases). In germline, CDR1 is MGHRA, CDR2 YSYEKL. CDR3 length equals 12 residues. V was clipped by 3 bases and J by 7 bases, with 6 bases between them. CDR3 loop: CASSQGVGELFF. In DNA form, the CDR3 reads TGCGCCAGCAGCCAGGGAGTCGGGGAGCTGTTTTTT.

This clonotype was counted between two and nine times. This sequence may be a read error, since a much larger clone differs from it by one base. The chain recombines TRBV20-1 with TRBJ1-3; no reliable D call. V was shortened by 0 bases and J by 1 base, with 10 bases between the two germline ends. The CDR3 has 15 residues. The germline CDR1 and CDR2 sequences are DFQATT and SNEGSKA (reference sequence). The CDR3 spells CSARDDGKSGNTIYF. CDR3 DNA sequence: TGCAGTGCTAGAGACGACGGAAAATCTGGAAACACCATATATTTT.

This clonotype was picked up many times. This chain connects TRBV7-2 to TRBJ2-1; D unclear. This CDR3 contains 15 residues. Germline-derived CDR1 and CDR2 are SGHTA and FQGNSA. V shed 0 bases and J shed 0 bases, with 6 bases lying between them. In DNA form, the CDR3 reads TGTGCCAGCAGCTTAGCTTCGAGCTCCTACAATGAGCAGTTCTTC. Its translation is CASSLASSSYNEQFF.

This clonotype came up many times. The chain links TRBV4-1 to TRBJ2-1, with 14 bases matching TRBD2. The germline V gene has CDR1 MGHRA and CDR2 YSYEKL. The CDR3 contains 18 residues. With 1 base clipped from V and 5 bases from J, the junction kept 7 bases outside the gene matches. The CDR3 nucleotides read TGCGCCAGCAGCCAAGCGGGACTAGCGGGGGCGTTGAACAATGAGCAGTTCTTC. This sequence encodes CASSQAGLAGALNNEQFF.

This clonotype was observed many times. This rearrangement joins TRBV20-1 to TRBJ1-5; possibly TRBD1 for D (6 bases). Deletions cut 0 bases from V and 6 bases from J, with 15 bases between. This CDR3 comprises 15 residues. Germline V gene data show CDR1 as DFQATT and CDR2 as SNEGSKA (reference sequence). For the CDR3, the DNA is TGCAGTGCTAGAGAGACAGGTTCGGAGGGTCAGCCCCAGCATTTT. It translates to CSARETGSEGQPQHF.

There are a few counts of this clonotype. One junction end does not reproduce the germline sequence, and a read error may be involved. This chain uses TRBV6-5 with TRBJ1-5; 7 nucleotides agree with TRBD1. This CDR3 is built from 14 residues. The germline V gene encodes CDR1 MNHEY and CDR2 SVGAGI. Written as DNA, the CDR3 is TGTGCCAGCAGTCCTTCTACAGGGGATCAGCCCCAGAATTTT. Amino acid sequence: CASSPSTGDQPQNF.

In this sample, this clonotype turned up a few times. The V call is TRBV30, the J call TRBJ2-1; D is possibly TRBD1 (5 bases). V was shortened by 3 bases and J by 2 bases, with 14 bases between the two germline ends. The CDR3 totals 15 residues. Germline loops: CDR1 GTSNPN, CDR2 SVGIG (reference sequence). CDR3 amino acids: CAWSQGPVTYNEQFF. CDR3 coding DNA: TGTGCCTGGAGCCAGGGTCCTGTGACCTACAATGAGCAGTTCTTC. Full variable domain (rest looked up from reference TRBV30 and TRBJ2-1): SQTIHQWPATLVQPVGSPLSLECTVEGTSNPNLYWYRQAAGRGLQLLFYSVGIGQISSEVPQNLSASRPQDRQFILSSKKLLLSDSGFYLCAWSQGPVTYNEQFFGPGTRLTVL.

In its sample, this clonotype was seen many times. The gene calls are TRBV20-1 and TRBJ2-2; unclear D gene. This CDR3 has 12 residues. CDR1 is DFQATT, CDR2 SNEGSKA, per germline (reference sequence). V was clipped by 3 bases and J by 4 bases, with 6 bases between them. Written as DNA, the CDR3 is TGCAGTGCTAGTAACCTCACCGGGGAGCTGTTTTTT. Protein product: CSASNLTGELFF.

Many counts were recorded for this clonotype. This chain joins TRBV7-8 and TRBJ2-3; TRBD2 agrees at 9 bases. CDR1 is SGHVS and CDR2 is FQNEAQ in the germline V gene. This CDR3 has 18 amino acids. J lost 2 bases, V lost 2 bases, and 11 bases had no gene match. CDR3 residues: CASSLTSGPDVNTDTQYF. In DNA, the CDR3 is TGTGCCAGCAGCTTAACTAGCGGGCCCGACGTAAACACAGATACGCAGTATTTT. Based on the CDR3 plus reference TRBV7-8 and TRBJ2-3, the full variable domain is GAGVSQSPRYKVAKRGQDVALRCDPISGHVSLFWYQQALGQGPEFLTYFQNEAQLDKSGLPSDRFFAERPEGSVSTLKIQRTQQEDSAVYLCASSLTSGPDVNTDTQYFGPGTRLTVL.

This clonotype was seen repeatedly, ten times or more. The chain links TRBV20-1 to TRBJ1-3; 8 bases map to TRBD1. CDR3 size: 14 residues. From germline, CDR1 is DFQATT and CDR2 SNEGSKA (reference sequence). V was pared by 6 bases and J by 4 bases, with 8 bases of the junction left unmatched. The chain's CDR3 is CSAAQGATGNTIYF. In DNA, the CDR3 is TGCAGTGCCGCCCAGGGGGCCACAGGAAACACCATATATTTT.

This clonotype has ten or more counts. The chain recombines TRBV7-3 with TRBJ2-7, with D unresolved. There are 13 residues in the CDR3. Germline values: CDR1 SGHTA, CDR2 FQGTGA. V was shortened by 5 bases and J by 7 bases, with 15 bases between the two germline ends. The CDR3 coding sequence is TGTGCCAGCAGCCCCGGACCGCTAAGGGAGCAGTACTTC. Its translation is CASSPGPLREQYF.

This clonotype was counted at least ten times. The chain recombines TRBV12-3 or TRBV12-4 with TRBJ1-3; a possible D gene is TRBD1 (6 bases). CDR3 length: 15 residues. The V end lost 6 bases, the J end lost 0 bases, and 12 bases lay between the germline ends. This chain's CDR3 is CASRDSPSSGNTIYF. The CDR3 DNA reads TGTGCCAGCAGGGACAGCCCGAGCTCTGGAAACACCATATATTTT.

The sample holds many counts of this clonotype. The gene calls are TRBV5-1 and TRBJ2-1; 7 bases fit TRBD2. This CDR3 is built from 17 residues. V lost 0 bases to trimming and J lost 4 bases; unmatched junction nucleotides: 10. Germline lookup yields CDR1 SGHRS and CDR2 YFSETQ. The CDR3 loop reads CASSLAGSGAAYNEQFF. The CDR3 nucleotides are TGCGCCAGCAGCTTGGCCGGCAGCGGGGCTGCATACAATGAGCAGTTCTTC. Drawing the rest from reference TRBV5-1 and TRBJ2-1, the complete variable domain is KAGVTQTPRYLIKTRGQQVTLSCSPISGHRSVSWYQQTPGQGLQFLFEYFSETQRNKGNFPGRFSGRQFSNSRSEMNVSTLELGDSALYLCASSLAGSGAAYNEQFFGPGTRLTVL.

Ten or more counts support this clonotype. The chain couples TRBV20-1 to TRBJ2-4, with TRBD2 matching over 8 bases. This CDR3 has 18 amino acids. J gave up 3 bases and V 6 bases, and 19 bases lay outside the gene matches. Per germline, CDR1 DFQATT and CDR2 SNEGSKA (reference sequence). The CDR3 sequence is CSAKDLEGGGRHKNIQYF. As DNA, the CDR3 is TGCAGTGCCAAGGACCTAGAGGGCGGGGGGCGTCACAAAAACATTCAGTACTTC.

This clonotype was observed at least ten times. The chain is built from TRBV11-2 and TRBJ1-2, with D maybe TRBD1 (5 bases). There are 13 residues in the CDR3. Trimming took 5 bases from V and 2 from J, leaving 9 bases between them. Germline V gives CDR1 SGHAT, CDR2 FQNNGV. CDR3 protein: CASSRGLNYGYTF. CDR3 nucleotides: TGTGCCAGCAGCCGGGGGTTGAACTATGGCTACACCTTC.